The sample holds a few counts of the clone carrying this T cell receptor beta chain. Its antigen is not identified. cDNA was made by 5'RACE with 10-nucleotide random UMIs. MiXCR, run by TCRdb on the 5' RACE reads, gives a single entry per CDR3 protein. The table has about 77,000 distinct CDR3 sequences, approximately 10% seen once. In germline, CDR1 is KGHSH, CDR2 LQKENI. This CDR3 comprises 11 residues. V was shortened by 6 bases and J by 5 bases, with 7 bases between the two germline ends. This specimen comes from a study of neurological immune-mediated disorders. Study-level points and caveats: There were no CDR3 amino acid sequences shared by expanded clones across subjects, a result suggesting private repertoires in all groups.

PBMCs numbering 2 million and stored at -80 C yielded the unsorted libraries. This TCR was sampled from a man between 50 and 59 years old in good health. What was sequenced was PBMCs. The genes are TRBV18 and TRBJ1-1; a possible D gene is TRBD1 (5 bases). DNA for the CDR3: TGTGCCAGCTCGGGGGGGACTGAAGCTTTCTTT. It encodes CASSGGTEAFF.